The 17 T cell receptor beta chains in this list originate from one sample, sequenced in a study of Graves' ophthalmopathy and Graves' hyperthyroidism. The TCR beta CDR3 regions underwent amplification from RNA transcripts. An opening RT-PCR round employed HTBI primers and preceded a second-round multiplex PCR. Each CDR3 protein gets one entry after TCRdb re-called the multiplex PCR reads with MiXCR. The sample has 900,000 to 1,200,000 distinct CDR3 sequences, 35% to 45% seen once. The specimen sequenced was peripheral blood or thyroid tissue (not recorded which). The source is an adult man with Graves' hyperthyroidism.

The table lists this clonotype with a few counts. The rearrangement links TRBV20-1 to TRBJ2-2; D may be TRBD1 (5 bases). V was pared by 2 bases and J by 5 bases, with 9 bases between. The CDR3 contains 13 residues. The germline CDR1 and CDR2 sequences are DFQATT and SNEGSKA (reference sequence). The CDR3 nucleotides read TGCAGTGCTAGATTAGGGGTTACCGGGGAGCTGTTTTTT. The encoded protein is CSARLGVTGELFF.

The chain uses TRBV7-2 and TRBJ1-5, with a possible D match to TRBD1 (5 bases). The ends were cut back, 5 bases at V and 6 bases at J, with 11 bases in the middle. Germline CDR1 is SGHTA and CDR2 is FQGNSA. The CDR3 is 13 amino acids. The DNA for the CDR3 is TGTGCCAGCAGCGGGGCAGAGGTTCAGCCCCAGCATTTT. Its protein is CASSGAEVQPQHF.

This clonotype was picked up many times. The chain has TRBV11-1 and TRBJ2-5, with 11 nucleotides matching TRBD1. V lost 5 bases to trimming and J lost 2 bases; unmatched junction nucleotides: 4. This CDR3 has 15 residues. In germline, CDR1 is SGHAT, CDR2 FQDESV (reference sequence). CDR3 residues: CASSPGQGAQETQYF. CDR3 sequence (DNA): TGTGCCAGCAGCCCTGGACAGGGGGCTCAAGAGACCCAGTACTTC.

This clonotype was seen ten or more times. V and J are TRBV4-3 and TRBJ2-5, with 9 positions matching TRBD1. The CDR3 extends over 15 amino acids. The trim removed 3 bases at V and 2 bases at J, leaving 4 bases unmatched. Germline V gene data show CDR1 as LGHNA and CDR2 as YSLEER. CDR3 DNA sequence: TGCGCCAGCAGCCACCCGGGACAGGGACAAGAGACCCAGTACTTC. Its protein product is CASSHPGQGQETQYF.

This clonotype appeared a few times. The V and J genes are TRBV7-2 and TRBJ2-7; 7 bases are a match to TRBD2. Germline V gene sequence: CDR1 SGHTA, CDR2 FQGNSA. This CDR3 spans 14 amino acids. J gave up 7 bases and V 2 bases, and 8 bases lay outside the gene matches. CDR3 DNA: TGTGCCAGCAGCTTATTGTCGGGGGGTGGGGAGCAGTACTTC. Protein sequence: CASSLLSGGGEQYF.

V and J are TRBV12-3 or TRBV12-4 and TRBJ2-2; no firm D call. This CDR3 is 15 amino acids long. V was cut by 3 bases and J by 3 bases, with 11 bases left in between. The CDR3 DNA is TGTGCCAGCAGTTTTCGGCTGGCTCACACCGGGGAGCTGTTTTTT. It encodes CASSFRLAHTGELFF.

This clonotype has a single count. The chain couples TRBV10-3 to TRBJ1-1, with D perhaps matching TRBD1 (5 bases). Looked up from germline, CDR1 is ENHRY and CDR2 is SYGVKD. The CDR3 is 17 amino acids. Trimming took 0 bases from V and 3 from J, leaving 17 bases between them. For the CDR3, the DNA is TGTGCCATCAGTGAGTCAAGGGCCGCCCGGGGGTACACTGAAGCTTTCTTT. It encodes CAISESRAARGYTEAFF.

This clonotype has a count of ten or more. The chain combines TRBV11-2 with TRBJ2-5; a weak D match, TRBD1 (5 bases). V lost 5 bases, J lost 2 bases, and 15 bases lay in between. From germline, CDR1 is SGHAT and CDR2 FQNNGV. The CDR3 has 15 residues. The CDR3 DNA follows: TGTGCCAGCAGCGCCAGACAGAGAGGTCAAGAGACCCAGTACTTC. It translates to CASSARQRGQETQYF. Drawing the rest from reference TRBV11-2 and TRBJ2-5, the complete variable domain is EAGVAQSPRYKIIEKRQSVAFWCNPISGHATLYWYQQILGQGPKLLIQFQNNGVVDDSQLPKDRFSAERLKGVDSTLKIQPAKLEDSAVYLCASSARQRGQETQYFGPGTRLLVL.

This chain joins TRBV7-8 and TRBJ2-5, with D possibly being TRBD1 (5 bases). Trimming took off 2 bases at V and 3 bases at J, with 10 bases between the two ends. Germline lookup yields CDR1 SGHVS and CDR2 FQNEAQ. The CDR3 consists of 14 residues. The CDR3 reads CASSLRFREETQYF. CDR3 DNA: TGTGCCAGCAGCTTAAGGTTCAGGGAAGAGACCCAGTACTTC. Full variable domain (outside the CDR3, taken from reference TRBV7-8 and TRBJ2-5): GAGVSQSPRYKVAKRGQDVALRCDPISGHVSLFWYQQALGQGPEFLTYFQNEAQLDKSGLPSDRFFAERPEGSVSTLKIQRTQQEDSAVYLCASSLRFREETQYFGPGTRLLVL.

The V gene is TRBV7-2, the J gene TRBJ1-1; D is perhaps TRBD1 (6 bases). The V and J ends lost 5 bases and 3 bases respectively, with 16 bases between them. The CDR3 is 15 amino acids. Germline CDR1 and CDR2: SGHTA and FQGNSA. CDR3 nucleotide sequence: TGTGCCAGCAGCGGGCGAGGGGGGTGGTACACTGAAGCTTTCTTT. This sequence encodes CASSGRGGWYTEAFF.

The chain has TRBV7-8 and TRBJ1-2; D is possibly TRBD1 (6 bases). V was cut by 5 bases and J by 6 bases, with 10 bases left in between. Germline loops: CDR1 SGHVS, CDR2 FQNEAQ. The CDR3 has 12 amino acids. CDR3 residues: CASSPGVHGYTF. For the CDR3, the DNA is TGTGCCAGCAGCCCAGGGGTGCATGGCTACACCTTC.

The chain carries TRBV2 and TRBJ1-1; a weak D match, TRBD1 (6 bases). This CDR3 is 11 amino acids long. Trimming pared 6 bases from V and 12 bases from J, leaving 14 bases between. Germline V gene lookup returns CDR1 SNHLY and CDR2 FYNNEI. CDR3 region: CASRSQGIPFF. The CDR3 region has the DNA TGTGCCAGCAGGTCCCAGGGGATCCCTTTCTTT.

This clonotype occurred once. This chain links TRBV4-2 with TRBJ2-7; D not certain. V was trimmed by 4 bases and J by 5 bases, leaving 15 bases between them. Germline CDR1 reads LGHNA; CDR2 reads YNFKEQ. CDR3 length: 14 residues. CDR3 nucleotides: TGTGCCAGCAGCCGAGCTGAGAATGCGGACGAGCAGTACTTC. Translated, it gives CASSRAENADEQYF.

For the CDR3, the DNA is TGTGCCACCAGGACAGGAGACCTCCACTTT. Translating it yields CATRTGDLHF. This chain uses TRBV2 with TRBJ1-6; 7 nucleotides line up with TRBD1. J gave up 15 bases and V 10 bases, and 6 bases lay outside the gene matches. CDR1 and CDR2 (germline): SNHLY, FYNNEI. The CDR3 loop spans 10 amino acids.

This clonotype was seen only a few times. The V gene is TRBV12-3 or TRBV12-4, the J gene TRBJ2-7; the match to TRBD2 covers 10 bases. Trimming cost V 1 base and J 11 bases; bases outside gene matches: 14. The CDR3 contains 16 residues. CDR3 sequence reads: CASSLEAGGLSVREYF. CDR3 DNA: TGTGCCAGCAGTTTAGAAGCGGGAGGGCTCTCGGTACGAGAGTACTTC.

V usage is TRBV7-6 and J usage is TRBJ2-7, with 8 positions matching TRBD1. CDR1 SGHVS and CDR2 FNYEAQ come from the germline V gene. CDR3 size: 15 residues. V gave up 4 bases and J gave up 3 bases; unmatched junction bases: 8. The CDR3 DNA follows: TGTGCCAGCAGCTCGTACCGGGACAGGCGCTACGAGCAGTACTTC. Translating it yields CASSSYRDRRYEQYF.

V usage is TRBV11-2 and J usage is TRBJ1-4, with D hard to call. CDR3 length: 13 residues. V was cut by 5 bases and J by 7 bases, with 11 bases left in between. Germline V CDR1 and CDR2: SGHAT, FQNNGV. The CDR3 here is CASSQDRVEKLFF. In nucleotides, the CDR3 is TGTGCCAGCAGCCAAGATCGCGTTGAAAAACTGTTTTTT.